This TCR beta chain was sequenced in a study of shared clonotypes between healthy human individuals. The wider study: Contributing individuals were a couple of females and a few males aged 18 to 49.

Adult donors, all healthy and HIV-negative, had no recent acute infections or vaccinations. The split of CD4+ cells yielded CD45RA+ naive and CD45RA-negative memory subsets. Measured with immunoSEQ multiplex PCR; TCRdb has only the in-frame clones, and not every one. The sample lists some 1,400,000 clones, around 95% occurring once. Germline CDR1 is KGHSH and CDR2 is LQKENI. V dropped 6 bases and J dropped 4; count of bases not matched to a gene: 14. The CDR3 sequence is 16 residues long. Sequencing was carried out using naive CD4+ T cells sorted from blood. Subset: CD45RA+ positively selected. J is TRBJ2-5 and V is TRBV18; 7 bases agree with TRBD1. This TCR was recovered from a man younger than 45 in good health. The CDR3 is CASSPSRGQRVETQYF. CDR3 nucleotides: TGTGCCAGCTCTCCTTCTAGGGGACAGAGGGTAGAGACCCAGTACTTC.